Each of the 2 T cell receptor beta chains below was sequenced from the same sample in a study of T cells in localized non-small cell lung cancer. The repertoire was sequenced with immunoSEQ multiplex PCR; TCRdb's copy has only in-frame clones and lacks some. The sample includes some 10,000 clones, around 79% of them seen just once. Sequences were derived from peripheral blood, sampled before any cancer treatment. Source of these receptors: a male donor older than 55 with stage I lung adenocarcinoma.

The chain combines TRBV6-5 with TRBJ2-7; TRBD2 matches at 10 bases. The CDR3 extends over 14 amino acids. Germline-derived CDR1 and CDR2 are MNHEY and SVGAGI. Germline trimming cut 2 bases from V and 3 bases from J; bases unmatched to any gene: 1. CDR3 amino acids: CASSYTSGDYEQYF. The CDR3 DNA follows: TGTGCCAGCAGTTACACTAGCGGGGACTACGAGCAGTACTTC.

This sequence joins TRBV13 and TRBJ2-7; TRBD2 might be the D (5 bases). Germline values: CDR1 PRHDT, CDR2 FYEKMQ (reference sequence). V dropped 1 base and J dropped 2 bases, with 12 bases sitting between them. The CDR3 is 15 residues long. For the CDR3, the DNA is TGTGCCAGCAGCTTAGTCGGAAGCGGCGCCTACGAGCAGTACTTC. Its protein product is CASSLVGSGAYEQYF.